The clone carrying this T cell receptor (beta chain) was picked up many times. This specimen comes from a study of T cells in Graves' hyperthyroidism and ophthalmopathy. RNA transcripts gave rise to amplified TCR beta CDR3 regions. The HTBI primer set drove a first-round RT-PCR of the TCR CDR3. TCRdb reanalysed the multiplex PCR reads using MiXCR and keeps one entry per CDR3 protein. Among under 800,000 distinct CDR3 sequences listed, 14% were seen once. The CDR3 runs 11 residues. Germline assignment: CDR1 KGHSH and CDR2 LQKENI. V was clipped by 6 bases and J by 4 bases, with 5 bases between them. The receptor comes from a woman between 18 and 29 years old with Graves' hyperthyroidism. The specimen was blood. This chain links TRBV18 with TRBJ2-3, with D unresolved. This CDR3 reads CASSWADTQYF. In DNA form, the CDR3 reads TGTGCCAGCTCTTGGGCAGATACGCAGTATTTT.